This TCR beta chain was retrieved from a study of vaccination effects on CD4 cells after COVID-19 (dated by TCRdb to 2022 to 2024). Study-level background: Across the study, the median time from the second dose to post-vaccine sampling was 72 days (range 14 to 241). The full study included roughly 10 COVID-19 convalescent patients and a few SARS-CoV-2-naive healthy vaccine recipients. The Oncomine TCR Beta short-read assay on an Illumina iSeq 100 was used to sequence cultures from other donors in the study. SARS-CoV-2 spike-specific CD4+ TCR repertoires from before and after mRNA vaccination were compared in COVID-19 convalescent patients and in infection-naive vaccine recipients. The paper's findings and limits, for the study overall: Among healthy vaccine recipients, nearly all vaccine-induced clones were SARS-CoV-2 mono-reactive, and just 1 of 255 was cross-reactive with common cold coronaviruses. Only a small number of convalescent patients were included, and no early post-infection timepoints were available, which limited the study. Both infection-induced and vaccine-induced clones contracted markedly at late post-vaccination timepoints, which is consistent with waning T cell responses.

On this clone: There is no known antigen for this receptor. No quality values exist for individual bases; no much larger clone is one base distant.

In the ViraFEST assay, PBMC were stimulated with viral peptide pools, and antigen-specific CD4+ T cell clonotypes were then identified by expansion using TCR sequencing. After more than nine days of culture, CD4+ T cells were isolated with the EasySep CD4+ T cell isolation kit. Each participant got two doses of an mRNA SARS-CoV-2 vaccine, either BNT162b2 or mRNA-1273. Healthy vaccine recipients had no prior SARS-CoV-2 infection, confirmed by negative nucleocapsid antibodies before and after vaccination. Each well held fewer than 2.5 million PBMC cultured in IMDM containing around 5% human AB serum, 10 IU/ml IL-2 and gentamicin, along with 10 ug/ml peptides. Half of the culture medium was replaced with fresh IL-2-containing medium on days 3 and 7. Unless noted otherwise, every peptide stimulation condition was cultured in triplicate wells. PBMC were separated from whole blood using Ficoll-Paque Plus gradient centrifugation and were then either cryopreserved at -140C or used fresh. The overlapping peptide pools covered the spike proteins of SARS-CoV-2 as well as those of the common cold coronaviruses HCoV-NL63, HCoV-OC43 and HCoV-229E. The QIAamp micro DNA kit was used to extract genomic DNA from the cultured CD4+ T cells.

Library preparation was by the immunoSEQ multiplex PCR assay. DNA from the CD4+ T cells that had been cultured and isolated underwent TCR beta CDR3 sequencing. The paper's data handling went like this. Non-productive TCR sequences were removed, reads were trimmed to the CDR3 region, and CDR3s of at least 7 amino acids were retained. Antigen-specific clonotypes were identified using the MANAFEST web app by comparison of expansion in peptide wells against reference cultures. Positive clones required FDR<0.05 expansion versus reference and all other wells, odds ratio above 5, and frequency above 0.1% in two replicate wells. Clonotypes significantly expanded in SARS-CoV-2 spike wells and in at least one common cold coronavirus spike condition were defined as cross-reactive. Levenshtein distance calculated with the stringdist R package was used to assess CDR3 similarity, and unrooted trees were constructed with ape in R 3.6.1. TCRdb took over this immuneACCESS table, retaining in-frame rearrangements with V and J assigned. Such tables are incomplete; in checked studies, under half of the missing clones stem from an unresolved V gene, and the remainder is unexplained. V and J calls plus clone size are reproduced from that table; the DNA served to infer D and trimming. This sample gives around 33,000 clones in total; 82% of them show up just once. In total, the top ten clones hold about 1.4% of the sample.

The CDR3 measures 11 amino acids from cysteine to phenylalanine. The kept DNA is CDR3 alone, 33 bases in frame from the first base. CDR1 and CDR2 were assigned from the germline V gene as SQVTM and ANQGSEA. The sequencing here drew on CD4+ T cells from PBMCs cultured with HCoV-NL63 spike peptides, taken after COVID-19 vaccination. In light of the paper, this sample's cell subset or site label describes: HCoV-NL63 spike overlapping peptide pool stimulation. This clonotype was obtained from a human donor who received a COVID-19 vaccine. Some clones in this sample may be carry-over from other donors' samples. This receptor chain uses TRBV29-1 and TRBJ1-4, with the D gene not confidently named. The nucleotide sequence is TGCAGTGCAACCGGCGGGGAAAAACTGTTTTTT. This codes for CSATGGEKLFF.